These 8 T cell receptor beta chains originate from one sample sequenced in a study of CD8+ T cells in alopecia areata. Stated treatment: oral pan-JAK inhibitor, 5-10 mg twice daily. RNA was extracted and reverse transcribed into cDNA as the sequencing template. Some clones are missing from TCRdb's copy, which holds only in-frame ones; the method was immunoSEQ multiplex PCR. This table has a few hundred thousand clones, over 45% appearing once. The sample in question was CD4+ T cells sorted from blood, obtained around week 54, from a patient treated with tofacitinib. The receptor source for this set is a human donor with alopecia areata.

This chain uses TRBV6-1 with TRBJ2-3, with D possibly being TRBD1 (5 bases). The CDR3 sequence is 14 residues long. CDR1 and CDR2 from the germline V gene are MNHNS and SASEGT. Trimming removed 6 bases at V and 0 bases at J, with 10 bases between. The CDR3 is CASSGHTSTDTQYF. The CDR3 bases are TGTGCCAGCAGCGGACATACCAGCACAGATACGCAGTATTTT.

The chain couples TRBV20-1 to TRBJ2-5; no firm D call. V was clipped by 8 bases and J by 2 bases, with 9 bases between them. CDR3 length: 11 amino acids. The germline gives CDR1 DFQATT, CDR2 SNEGSKA (reference sequence). The CDR3 DNA follows: TGCAGTCATGTGGAACAAGAGACCCAGTACTTC. It is translated as CSHVEQETQYF.

The table lists this clone with a few counts. The chain employs TRBV30 and TRBJ2-2; no clear D gene. CDR3 length: 13 residues. V lost 8 bases to trimming and J lost 3 bases, with 13 bases between them. Germline assignment: CDR1 GTSNPN and CDR2 SVGIG (reference sequence). CDR3: CARLGSYTGELFF. The CDR3, as DNA: TGTGCCCGGCTGGGCAGCTACACCGGGGAGCTGTTTTTT.

This clone was found a few times. The rearrangement links TRBV5-4 to TRBJ2-1; 8 bases fit TRBD1. This CDR3 has 13 residues. J gave up 7 bases and V 4 bases, and 4 bases lay outside the gene matches. In germline, CDR1 is SGHNT, CDR2 YYREEE (reference sequence). This CDR3 is CASSQGQVNEQFF. Written as DNA, the CDR3 is TGTGCCAGCAGCCAGGGACAGGTGAATGAGCAGTTCTTC.

The chain carries TRBV6-1 and TRBJ1-6, with a weak D call TRBD1 (5 bases). CDR3 length: 17 residues. Germline CDR1 is MNHNS and CDR2 is SASEGT. Trimming took 1 base from V and 7 from J, leaving 17 bases between them. CDR3 nucleotides: TGTGCCAGCAGTGAAGTAGGGGCCTGGGGCAAAAATTCACCCCTCCACTTT. It yields the protein CASSEVGAWGKNSPLHF.

The chain recombines TRBV6-1 with TRBJ1-2, with no clear D. Looked up from germline, CDR1 is MNHNS and CDR2 is SASEGT. Between the trimmed V and J ends, which lost 7 bases and 3 bases, there was a span of 12 bases. The CDR3 is 13 amino acids. CDR3 protein: CASTFGRDYGYTF. The CDR3 nucleotides are TGTGCCAGCACCTTCGGACGGGACTATGGCTACACCTTC.

This clone was recorded a few times. The J gene is TRBJ1-5, the V gene TRBV7-9, with D tentatively TRBD1 (5 bases). The CDR3 totals 14 residues. Trimming stripped 5 bases from V and 9 bases from J, with 17 bases between. Germline V gives CDR1 SEHNR, CDR2 FQNEAQ (reference sequence). CDR3 amino acids: CASSPNGAGGPQHF. Written as DNA, the CDR3 is TGTGCCAGCAGCCCCAACGGAGCGGGGGGGCCCCAGCATTTT.

V is TRBV5-6 and J is TRBJ2-7; 7 bases align to TRBD2. The germline V gene has CDR1 SGHDT and CDR2 YYEEEE. The V and J ends lost 3 bases and 3 bases, in that order; junction bases with no gene match: 3. This CDR3 has 13 residues. The chain's CDR3 is CASSSGTNYEQYF. DNA of the CDR3: TGTGCCAGCAGCTCCGGGACTAACTACGAGCAGTACTTC.